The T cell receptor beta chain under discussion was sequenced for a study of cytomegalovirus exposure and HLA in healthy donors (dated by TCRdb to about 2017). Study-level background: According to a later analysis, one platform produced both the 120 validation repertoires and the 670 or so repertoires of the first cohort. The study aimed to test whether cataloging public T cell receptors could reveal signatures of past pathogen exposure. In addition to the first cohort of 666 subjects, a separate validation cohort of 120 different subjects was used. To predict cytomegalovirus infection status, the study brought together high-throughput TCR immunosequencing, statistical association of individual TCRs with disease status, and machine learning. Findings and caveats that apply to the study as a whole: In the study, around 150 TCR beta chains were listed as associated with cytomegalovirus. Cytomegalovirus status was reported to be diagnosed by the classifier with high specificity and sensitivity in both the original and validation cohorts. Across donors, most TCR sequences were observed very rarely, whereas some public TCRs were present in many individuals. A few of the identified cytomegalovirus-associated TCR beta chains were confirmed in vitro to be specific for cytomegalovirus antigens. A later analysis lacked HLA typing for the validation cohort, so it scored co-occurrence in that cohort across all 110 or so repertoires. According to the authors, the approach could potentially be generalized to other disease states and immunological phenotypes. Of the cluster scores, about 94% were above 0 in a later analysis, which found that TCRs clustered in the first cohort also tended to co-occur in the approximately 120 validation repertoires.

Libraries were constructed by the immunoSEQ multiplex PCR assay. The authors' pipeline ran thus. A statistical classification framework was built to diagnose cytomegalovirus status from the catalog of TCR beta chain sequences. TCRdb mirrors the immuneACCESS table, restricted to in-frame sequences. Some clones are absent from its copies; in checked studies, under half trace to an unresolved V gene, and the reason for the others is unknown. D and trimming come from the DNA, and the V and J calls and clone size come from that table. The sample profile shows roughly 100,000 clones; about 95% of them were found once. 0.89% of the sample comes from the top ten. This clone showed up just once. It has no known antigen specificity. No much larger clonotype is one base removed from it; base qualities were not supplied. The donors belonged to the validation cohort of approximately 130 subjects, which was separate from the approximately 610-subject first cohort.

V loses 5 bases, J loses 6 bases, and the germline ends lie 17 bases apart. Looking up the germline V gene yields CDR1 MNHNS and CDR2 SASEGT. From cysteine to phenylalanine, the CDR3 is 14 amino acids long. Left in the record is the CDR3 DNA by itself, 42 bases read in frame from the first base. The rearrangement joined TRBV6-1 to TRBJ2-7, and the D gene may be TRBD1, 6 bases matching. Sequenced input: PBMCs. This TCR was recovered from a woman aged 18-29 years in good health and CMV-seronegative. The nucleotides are TGTGCCAGCAGTATGGAACAGGGTCCATCCGAGCAGTACTTC. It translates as CASSMEQGPSEQYF.